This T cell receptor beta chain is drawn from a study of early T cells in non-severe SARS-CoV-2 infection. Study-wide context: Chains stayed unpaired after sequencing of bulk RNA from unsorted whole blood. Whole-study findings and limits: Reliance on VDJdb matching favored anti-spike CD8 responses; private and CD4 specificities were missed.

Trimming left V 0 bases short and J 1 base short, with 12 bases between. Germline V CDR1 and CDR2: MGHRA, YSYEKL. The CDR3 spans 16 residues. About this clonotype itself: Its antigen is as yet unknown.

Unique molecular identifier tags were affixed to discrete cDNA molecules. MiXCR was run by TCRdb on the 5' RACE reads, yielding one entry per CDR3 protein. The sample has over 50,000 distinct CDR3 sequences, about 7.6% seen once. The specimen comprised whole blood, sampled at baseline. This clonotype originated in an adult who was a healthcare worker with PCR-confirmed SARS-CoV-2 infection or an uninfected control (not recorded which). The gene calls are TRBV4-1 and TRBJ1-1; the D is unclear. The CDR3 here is CASSQEFGQTNTEAFF. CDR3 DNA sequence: TGCGCCAGCAGCCAAGAATTTGGTCAGACGAACACTGAAGCTTTCTTT.